This TCR beta chain is drawn from a study of CD8+ T cells in alopecia areata. After isolation, RNA underwent reverse transcription to generate cDNA as the sequencing template. The assay was immunoSEQ multiplex PCR, and TCRdb's table has in-frame clones only and misses some. The top ten clones hold under 0.5% of a sample with some 240,000 clones, 50% to 60% of them seen once. V lost 2 bases and J lost 0, with 7 bases in between. The germline gives CDR1 GTSNPN, CDR2 SVGIG (reference sequence). The CDR3 has 14 amino acids. This sequence was found in a human donor with alopecia areata. This specimen was CD4+ T cells sorted from blood, taken at week 0. This rearrangement joins TRBV30 to TRBJ2-2; tentative D call: TRBD2 (5 bases). The CDR3, as DNA: TGTGCCTGGAGTTCACTAGCGAACACCGGGGAGCTGTTTTTT. Residues: CAWSSLANTGELFF.